The clone carrying this TCR beta chain came up once. The entry originates in a study of shared clonotypes between healthy human individuals. When replicate PCRs were run on sorted subsets, they used around 200 ng DNA, roughly 30,000 T cell genomes. Repertoires were generated with immunoSEQ multiplex PCR, while TCRdb's copy carries only in-frame clones and drops some. Among about 2.4 million clones, over 85% were seen once, and the ten largest hold around 0.4%. Germline V gene data show CDR1 as SGHKS and CDR2 as YYEKEE (reference sequence). Trimming shortened V by 10 bases and J by 6 bases, and 17 bases separated the two germline ends. The CDR3 extends over 13 amino acids. Splitting the CD4+ cells yielded a CD45RA+ naive subset and a CD45RA-negative memory subset.

Material for sequencing was naive CD4+ T cells from PBMCs. Subset in this sample: CD45RA+ positively selected. The receptor was derived from a man between 18 and 29 years old in good health. Some clones in this sample may be carry-over from other donors' samples. The chain couples TRBV5-5 to TRBJ2-1; D remains unclear. The CDR3 DNA sequence: TGTGCCTCCCAAATGAACCAGCCCAATGAGCAGTTCTTC. This sequence encodes CASQMNQPNEQFF. The whole variable domain, remainder taken from reference TRBV5-5 and TRBJ2-1, is DAGVTQSPTHLIKTRGQQVTLRCSPISGHKSVSWYQQVLGQGPQFIFQYYEKEERGRGNFPDRFSARQFPNYSSELNVNALLLGDSALYLCASQMNQPNEQFFGPGTRLTVL.